The clone carrying this T cell receptor beta chain was detected ten times or more. Germline CDR1 reads SNHLY; CDR2 reads FYNNEI. This CDR3 contains 12 residues. Trimming pared 6 bases from V and 15 bases from J, leaving 18 bases between. TCRdb redid the calling of the 5' RACE reads with MiXCR, one entry per CDR3 protein. Of about 220,000 distinct CDR3 sequences in the sample, under 10% were seen once. The sample originates from a study of identical twins. These same records also appear under a second study, on yellow fever vaccine responses in identical twins.

What was sequenced was memory (CD45RO+) T cells sorted from blood. The TCR sequence derives from a young woman in good health. The gene calls are TRBV2 and TRBJ2-1, with D possibly being TRBD1 (6 bases). CDR3 DNA: TGTGCCAGCAGGGCCTCGGACAGTCCGGGGTTCTTC. This sequence encodes CASRASDSPGFF.